A selection of T cell receptor beta chains follows, all from one sample in a study of T cells after yellow fever vaccination. Each CDR3 protein gets one entry after TCRdb re-called the 5' RACE reads with MiXCR. The sample yields 29,000 or so distinct CDR3 sequences, over 4.5% seen once. This specimen was CD8+ T cells sorted from PBMCs, taken 10 days after the yellow fever booster vaccination. The receptors shown here come from a man aged 25-45 years who received the YFV17D yellow fever vaccine. The CDR3 runs from the conserved cysteine through the conserved F or W. A D gene is named only where the DNA matches it firmly. Clone size is given as once, few, many, or a class for an expanded clone.

many	TRBD2	TRBV7-6	TRBJ2-2	TGTGCCAGCAGCTCACCGGGACTAGCGGACACCGGGGAGCTGTTTTTT	CASSSPGLADTGELFF
many	-	TRBV7-9	TRBJ1-1	TGTGCCAGCAGCTTAGTAGTGGGGGCGGACACTGAAGCTTTCTTT	CASSLVVGADTEAFF
many	-	TRBV5-1	TRBJ2-7	TGCGCCAGCACCGGGATCGGTTCCTACGAGCAGTACTTC	CASTGIGSYEQYF
many	TRBD1	TRBV30	TRBJ2-7	TGTGCCTGGAGCCGGGACAGTTCCTACGAGCAGTACTTC	CAWSRDSSYEQYF
many	TRBD2	TRBV4-3	TRBJ2-7	TGCGCCAGCAGCCAAGGGCTAGCGGGGCCCTACGAGCAGTACTTC	CASSQGLAGPYEQYF
many	TRBD2	TRBV7-9	TRBJ2-7	TGTGCCAGCAGCAGGACTAGTAAATTCTACGAGCAGTACTTC	CASSRTSKFYEQYF
many	-	TRBV11-2	TRBJ2-1	TGTGCCAGCAGCTTAGATCTTCGACAGCGCAATGAGCAGTTCTTC	CASSLDLRQRNEQFF
many	TRBD2	TRBV3-1	TRBJ2-5	TGTGCCAGCAGCCAAGGTTTTGGCGGGAGGCTCCAAGAGACCCAGTACTTC	CASSQGFGGRLQETQYF
many	TRBD2	TRBV10-2	TRBJ2-7	TGCGCCAGCACAGGACTAGCGGGGGGGGAGCAGTACTTC	CASTGLAGGEQYF
many	TRBD2	TRBV29-1	TRBJ2-7	TGCAGCGTTGGCGGGACTAGCACCGAGCAGTACTTC	CSVGGTSTEQYF
medium-sized	TRBD2	TRBV20-1	TRBJ2-3	TGCAGTGCGACTAGACTAGCGGGAGGATGGGGCACAGATACGCAGTATTTT	CSATRLAGGWGTDTQYF
many	-	TRBV19	TRBJ2-7	TGTGCCAGTAGTATGACTAGTTCGGGTGAGCAGTACTTC	CASSMTSSGEQYF
many	-	TRBV12-3/TRBV12-4	TRBJ2-7	TGTGCAACCCGGTCCCTGGGGGGCTCGGGTGAGCAGTACTTC	CATRSLGGSGEQYF
many	TRBD2	TRBV9	TRBJ2-7	TGTGCCAGCAGCGTAGGACTAGCGGGAGGATACGAGCAGTACTTC	CASSVGLAGGYEQYF